These 32 T cell receptor beta chains originate from one sample sequenced in a study of blood T cell repertoires in COVID-19. Clones were sequenced by immunoSEQ multiplex PCR, and TCRdb holds only the in-frame ones, with some missing. The table has 45,000 or so clones, roughly 82% seen once; the top ten hold about 14%. Specimen: peripheral blood. These receptors were obtained from a human donor in a cohort sampled during active COVID-19.

The gene calls are TRBV5-1 and TRBJ1-1; no reliable D call. The CDR3 totals 14 residues. With 0 bases removed from V and 1 base from J, the gap between germline ends came to 7 bases. Germline loops: CDR1 SGHRS, CDR2 YFSETQ. For the CDR3, the DNA is TGCGCCAGCAGCTTGGCCTCCGGGAACACTGAAGCTTTCTTT. It yields the protein CASSLASGNTEAFF.

This clone was observed a single time. V is TRBV6-6 and J is TRBJ2-3; D ambiguous. Germline V gene lookup returns CDR1 MNHNY and CDR2 SVGAGI (reference sequence). V gave up 0 bases and J gave up 2 bases, with 9 bases separating them. The length of the CDR3 is 15 residues. CDR3 loop: CASSYSTEITDTQYF. In nucleotides, the CDR3 is TGTGCCAGCAGTTACTCTACGGAGATCACAGATACGCAGTATTTT.

The rearrangement links TRBV6-5 to TRBJ2-7, with D uncertain. The CDR3 loop spans 12 amino acids. CDR1 and CDR2 from the germline V gene are MNHEY and SVGAGI. V was shortened by 6 bases and J by 1 base, with 7 bases between the two germline ends. The CDR3 nucleotides are TGTGCCAGCAGGTCCCAGTCCTACGAGCAGTACTTC. It encodes CASRSQSYEQYF.

The chain carries TRBV6-6 and TRBJ2-3; 9 bases map to TRBD2. This CDR3 spans 18 amino acids. V lost 5 bases, J lost 2 bases, and 14 bases stayed unmatched. Germline lookup yields CDR1 MNHNY and CDR2 SVGAGI (reference sequence). The CDR3 protein is CASSREWGASGNTDTQYF. For the CDR3, the DNA is TGTGCCAGCAGTCGCGAGTGGGGGGCTAGCGGGAACACAGATACGCAGTATTTT.

The genes are TRBV10-1 and TRBJ1-2; D gene ambiguous. Germline CDR1 WNHNN, CDR2 SYGVQD (reference sequence). The CDR3 sequence is 14 residues long. Trimming shortened V by 8 bases and J by 5 bases, and 18 bases separated the two germline ends. In DNA form, the CDR3 reads TGCGCCAGCCTATTAAAGAAAAAGTATTATGGCTACACCTTC. It translates to CASLLKKKYYGYTF.

CDR3 in amino acids: CASSIGQRYYEQYF. The CDR3 DNA is TGTGCCAGCAGCATTGGGCAGAGATACTACGAGCAGTACTTC. The J gene is TRBJ2-7, the V gene TRBV21-1; the table's D gene call, TRBD1, was not cross checked with the DNA. TRBV21-1 is assigned pseudogene status. The CDR3 loop spans 14 amino acids.

This rearrangement joins TRBV6-5 to TRBJ2-5, with a possible D match to TRBD1 (6 bases). Germline-derived CDR1 and CDR2 are MNHEY and SVGAGI. This CDR3 is built from 15 residues. V was cut by 6 bases and J by 1 base, with 15 bases left in between. Written as DNA, the CDR3 is TGTGCCAGCAGAAAGCCGGGACAAATCCAAGAGACCCAGTACTTC. Its protein product is CASRKPGQIQETQYF.

This clone is medium-sized. This chain links TRBV7-2 with TRBJ2-7; D may be TRBD1 (5 bases). V lost 5 bases, J lost 6 bases, and 14 bases lay in between. The CDR3 loop spans 13 amino acids. CDR1 is SGHTA, CDR2 FQGNSA, per germline. The CDR3 sequence: CASSPRWGFEQYF. The CDR3 DNA is TGTGCCAGCAGCCCCCGCTGGGGCTTCGAGCAGTACTTC.

This rearrangement joins TRBV7-8 to TRBJ2-3; TRBD1 might be the D (5 bases). With 3 bases removed from V and 4 bases from J, the gap between germline ends came to 20 bases. The germline gives CDR1 SGHVS, CDR2 FQNEAQ. The CDR3 contains 17 residues. CDR3 sequence: CASSFRPGWGTPDTQYF. In DNA, the CDR3 is TGTGCCAGCAGCTTCCGACCTGGGTGGGGCACCCCAGATACGCAGTATTTT.

The V and J genes are TRBV30 and TRBJ1-1; the match to TRBD1 covers 8 bases. Germline V CDR1 and CDR2: GTSNPN, SVGIG (reference sequence). The CDR3 length is 13 residues. V lost 1 base, J lost 11 bases, and 9 bases stayed unmatched. The chain's CDR3 is CAWSEQGAGVAFF. The CDR3 nucleotides are TGTGCCTGGAGTGAGCAGGGGGCAGGGGTGGCTTTCTTT. Full variable domain (missing parts from reference TRBV30 and TRBJ1-1): SQTIHQWPATLVQPVGSPLSLECTVEGTSNPNLYWYRQAAGRGLQLLFYSVGIGQISSEVPQNLSASRPQDRQFILSSKKLLLSDSGFYLCAWSEQGAGVAFFGQGTRLTVV.

Turning to this clone: The missing conserved phenylalanine or tryptophan at the end of this CDR3 makes a read error likely. The limits of the CDR3 on the DNA are not certain, so only TCRdb's listed CDR3 is given. The genes are TRBV6-1 and TRBJ1-2. Germline V gene lookup returns CDR1 MNHNS and CDR2 SASEGT. Inclusive of both ends, the CDR3 amounts to 13 amino acids. CDR3 loop: CASSERSRASFYS.

This chain joins TRBV6-5 and TRBJ1-4; TRBD1 matches at 10 bases. V shed 8 bases, J shed 7 bases, and the junction held 4 bases outside the gene matches. This CDR3 is built from 13 residues. Germline lookup yields CDR1 MNHEY and CDR2 SVGAGI. Here the CDR3 reads CASQGQGGEKLFF. CDR3 in DNA: TGTGCCAGCCAAGGACAGGGGGGTGAAAAACTGTTTTTT.

The chain joins TRBV7-2 to TRBJ1-5; maybe TRBD1 (5 bases). The CDR3 sequence is 13 residues long. Germline V gene sequence: CDR1 SGHTA, CDR2 FQGNSA. Trimming stripped 7 bases from V and 8 bases from J, with 15 bases between. The CDR3 sequence: CASIGGPNEPQHF. In DNA form, the CDR3 reads TGTGCCAGCATCGGGGGTCCAAACGAGCCCCAGCATTTT.

The chain uses TRBV7-2 and TRBJ1-2; D uncertain. Deletions cut 3 bases from V and 5 bases from J, with 13 bases between. This CDR3 spans 14 amino acids. The germline V gene encodes CDR1 SGHTA and CDR2 FQGNSA. The chain's CDR3 is CASSLAFVAYGYTF. The DNA for the CDR3 is TGTGCCAGCAGCTTGGCCTTTGTGGCATATGGCTACACCTTC. The full variable domain, completed using reference TRBV7-2 and TRBJ1-2, is GAGVSQSPSNKVTEKGKDVELRCDPISGHTALYWYRQSLGQGLEFLIYFQGNSAPDKSGLPSDRFSAERTGGSVSTLTIQRTQQEDSAVYLCASSLAFVAYGYTFGSGTRLTVV.

This chain connects TRBV3-1 (or the pseudogene TRBV3-2) to TRBJ2-7; 10 bases fit TRBD1. V was pared by 4 bases and J by 5 bases, with 11 bases of the junction left unmatched. CDR1 is LGHDT, CDR2 YNNKEL, per germline (reference sequence). This CDR3 spans 16 amino acids. The CDR3 DNA reads as TGTGCCAGCAGCCGGGACAGGGGTACTAGCGTACACGAGCAGTACTTC. It yields the protein CASSRDRGTSVHEQYF.

The CDR3 nucleotides read TGTGCCAGCAGCTTAGGACTGATCTCCTACGAGCAGTACTTC. The encoded protein is CASSLGLISYEQYF. The chain is built from TRBV11-3 and TRBJ2-7; no reliable D call. Trimming cost V 1 base and J 0 bases, with 7 bases left between them. Per the germline V gene, CDR1 is SGHNT and CDR2 is YENEEA. This CDR3 spans 14 amino acids.

V usage is TRBV15 and J usage is TRBJ1-5; 8 bases are shared with TRBD1. CDR1 and CDR2 (germline): LNHNV, YYDKDF (reference sequence). The CDR3 covers 17 residues. V was pared by 1 base and J by 3 bases, with 8 bases of the junction left unmatched. In DNA, the CDR3 is TGTGCCACCAGCAGAGGGTCGGGACAGGCGATCAATCAGCCCCAGCATTTT. Its protein is CATSRGSGQAINQPQHF.

To note about this clone: A junction end diverges from the germline sequence, so it may reflect a read error. The J gene is TRBJ2-1, the V gene TRBV5-1; 9 bases are a match to TRBD2. CDR1 and CDR2 (germline): SGHRS, YFSETQ. This CDR3 has 16 residues. CDR3 residues: CASSWRSGRSSNEQFF. CDR3 in DNA: TGCGCCAGCAGCTGGAGGAGCGGGAGGTCCTCCAATGAGCAGTTCTTC.

The rearrangement links TRBV6-5 to TRBJ2-1; D is perhaps TRBD2 (6 bases). From germline, CDR1 is MNHEY and CDR2 SVGAGI. This CDR3 comprises 11 residues. V was trimmed by 8 bases and J by 9 bases, leaving 11 bases between them. DNA for the CDR3: TGTGCCAGCCGGGGGTTCGGTGAGCAGTTCTTC. The encoded protein is CASRGFGEQFF.

The CDR3 DNA is TGTGCCAGTAGAACCGGACTACCTGGCTCCTACAATGAGCAGTTCTTC. Amino acid sequence: CASRTGLPGSYNEQFF. J is TRBJ2-1 and V is TRBV19; tentatively, D is TRBD2 (6 bases). Germline V gives CDR1 LNHDA, CDR2 SQIVND (reference sequence). V lost 6 bases and J 0 bases, leaving 15 bases between the germline ends. The CDR3 consists of 16 residues. Full variable domain (remainder filled in from reference TRBV19 and TRBJ2-1): DGGITQSPKYLFRKEGQNVTLSCEQNLNHDAMYWYRQDPGQGLRLIYYSQIVNDFQKGDIAEGYSVSREKKESFPLTVTSAQKNPTAFYLCASRTGLPGSYNEQFFGPGTRLTVL.

A few counts support this clone. J is TRBJ2-2 and V is TRBV24-1; 7 bases agree with TRBD1. The CDR3 consists of 15 residues. V lost 4 bases and J lost 5; bases outside the gene matches: 6. Germline V gene data show CDR1 as KGHDR and CDR2 as SFDVKD. The CDR3 protein is CATSDTGAGTGELFF. CDR3 DNA: TGTGCCACCAGTGACACAGGGGCAGGGACCGGGGAGCTGTTTTTT.

This rearrangement joins TRBV11-2 to TRBJ2-1; 9 nucleotides match TRBD2. The CDR3 sequence is 18 residues long. Germline V lookup: CDR1 SGHAT, CDR2 FQNNGV. The J segment lost 10 bases and the V segment lost 5 bases, leaving 21 bases of the junction unmatched. Here the CDR3 DNA reads TGTGCCAGCAGCCGGATACGCGGGAGGGGGTCACCGGCGGGGGAGCAGTTCTTC. Translated: CASSRIRGRGSPAGEQFF.

The chain has TRBV19 and TRBJ1-1; D unclear. V was shortened by 4 bases and J by 1 base, with 7 bases between the two germline ends. Germline V gene data show CDR1 as LNHDA and CDR2 as SQIVND (reference sequence). This CDR3 region has 13 residues. CDR3 loop: CASSTTANTEAFF. The CDR3 bases are TGTGCCAGTAGTACTACAGCGAACACTGAAGCTTTCTTT. Variable domain in full (rest from reference TRBV19 and TRBJ1-1): DGGITQSPKYLFRKEGQNVTLSCEQNLNHDAMYWYRQDPGQGLRLIYYSQIVNDFQKGDIAEGYSVSREKKESFPLTVTSAQKNPTAFYLCASSTTANTEAFFGQGTRLTVV.

This sequence joins TRBV10-1 and TRBJ2-7; 7 bases fit TRBD1. V lost 5 bases, J lost 0 bases, and 1 base stayed unmatched. CDR3 size: 13 residues. CDR1 is WNHNN, CDR2 SYGVQD, per germline (reference sequence). The CDR3 nucleotides are TGCGCCAGCAGTCGGGACAGCTCCTACGAGCAGTACTTC. As protein: CASSRDSSYEQYF.

V and J are TRBV4-1 and TRBJ2-7; 8 positions agree with TRBD2. Germline values: CDR1 MGHRA, CDR2 YSYEKL. V lost 5 bases and J lost 4; bases outside the gene matches: 10. The CDR3 has 15 residues. In DNA form, the CDR3 reads TGCGCCAGCAGCATCGCGGCCAGCGGGAGTTACGAGCAGTACTTC. Protein product: CASSIAASGSYEQYF.

This chain links TRBV6-5 with TRBJ2-4; D gene uncertain. CDR1 MNHEY and CDR2 SVGAGI come from the germline V gene. V lost 7 bases, J lost 11 bases, and 18 bases lay in between. CDR3 length: 13 residues. The CDR3 is CASISSAGEVQYF. CDR3 in DNA: TGTGCCAGCATCTCGTCGGCCGGCGAGGTTCAGTACTTC.

The chain links TRBV2 to TRBJ2-2; a possible D gene is TRBD2 (5 bases). Germline V gives CDR1 SNHLY, CDR2 FYNNEI. Trimming removed 7 bases at V and 6 bases at J, with 12 bases between. This CDR3 comprises 13 residues. DNA for the CDR3: TGTGCCAGCAAGGCTAGCTATTCCGGGGAGCTGTTTTTT. This sequence encodes CASKASYSGELFF.

The V gene is TRBV11-2, the J gene TRBJ2-3; D uncertain. The CDR3 totals 14 residues. Germline-derived CDR1 and CDR2 are SGHAT and FQNNGV. The V gene lost 0 bases and the J gene lost 2 bases, with 6 bases spanning the gap. The CDR3 loop reads CASSLDVITDTQYF. CDR3 DNA: TGTGCCAGCAGCTTAGATGTCATCACAGATACGCAGTATTTT.

The chain joins TRBV2 to TRBJ1-2; 9 nucleotides agree with TRBD1. The junction had 5 bases not matched to a gene; V was cut back by 6 bases and J by 3 bases. The V gene's germline CDR1 is SNHLY and CDR2 FYNNEI. This CDR3 has 14 residues. CDR3 residues: CASRWDRVDYGYTF. The CDR3 region has the DNA TGTGCCAGCAGGTGGGACAGGGTGGACTATGGCTACACCTTC. Drawing the rest from reference TRBV2 and TRBJ1-2, the complete variable domain is EPEVTQTPSHQVTQMGQEVILRCVPISNHLYFYWYRQILGQKVEFLVSFYNNEISEKSEIFDDQFSVERPDGSNFTLKIRSTKLEDSAMYFCASRWDRVDYGYTFGSGTRLTVV.

The chain recombines TRBV6-4 with TRBJ1-2; D might be TRBD1 (5 bases). CDR1 and CDR2 (germline): MRHNA, SNTAGT. The CDR3 is made up of 15 amino acids. The V gene lost 6 bases and the J gene lost 4 bases, with 18 bases spanning the gap. The CDR3 is CASRPHRPARYGYTF. The CDR3 DNA reads TGTGCCAGCAGACCCCACAGGCCGGCGCGCTATGGCTACACCTTC.

The CDR3 is CASSLIGGYNEQFF. In DNA form, the CDR3 reads TGTGCCAGCAGCTTAATAGGGGGCTACAATGAGCAGTTCTTC. The chain combines TRBV7-9 with TRBJ2-1; a possible D gene is TRBD1 (6 bases). The CDR3 is 14 amino acids. The germline V gene encodes CDR1 SEHNR and CDR2 FQNEAQ (reference sequence). Trimming removed 2 bases from V and 3 bases from J, with 8 bases in between.

This chain uses TRBV28 with TRBJ2-4, with TRBD1 matching over 7 bases. With 5 bases clipped from V and 4 bases from J, the junction kept 11 bases outside the gene matches. Per germline, CDR1 MDHEN and CDR2 SYDVKM. The CDR3 runs 16 residues. CDR3: CASSGPGQPRKNIQYF. The CDR3 nucleotides are TGTGCCAGCAGTGGACCGGGACAGCCAAGAAAAAACATTCAGTACTTC. Full variable domain (missing parts from reference TRBV28 and TRBJ2-4): DVKVTQSSRYLVKRTGEKVFLECVQDMDHENMFWYRQDPGLGLRLIYFSYDVKMKEKGDIPEGYSVSREKKERFSLILESASTNQTSMYLCASSGPGQPRKNIQYFGAGTRLSVL.